Below, 11 T cell receptor beta chains from the same sample are listed, as sequenced in a study of type 1 regulatory T cells (dated by TCRdb to the early 2020s). Sequencing was performed on an Illumina MiSeq. In-frame beta chains were kept once TCRdb had trimmed the public reads at Q25 with fastp and called clones with MiXCR. Entries that share a CDR3 protein sequence are merged under the most common genes and DNA. The sample data list tens of thousands of distinct CDR3 sequences, and around 77% of these were observed just once. Clones ranked in the top ten supply 12% to 15% of the sample. The antigens for these receptors are not known. Sample: cultured T cells, either the whole culture or a sorted T cell fraction (not recorded which). Interpreted using the paper, the cell subset or site label stands for: Tr1-enriched cell product generated in vitro against host alloantigens. These receptor sequences come from a human donor in good health.

The chain couples TRBV7-2 to TRBJ1-1; no clear D gene. Looked up from germline, CDR1 is SGHTA and CDR2 is FQGNSA. V lost 2 bases and J lost 1, with 8 bases in between. This CDR3 is built from 14 residues. The CDR3, as DNA: TGTGCCAGCAGCTTAAGGTCCAGGAACACTGAAGCTTTCTTT. It specifies CASSLRSRNTEAFF.

The chain has TRBV5-4 and TRBJ1-5; D gene uncertain. V was clipped by 4 bases and J by 2 bases, with 7 bases between them. The germline V gene has CDR1 SGHNT and CDR2 YYREEE (reference sequence). This CDR3 is 13 amino acids long. For the CDR3, the DNA is TGTGCCAGCAGCCGAGATGGCAATCAGCCCCAGCATTTT. As protein: CASSRDGNQPQHF.

The chain employs TRBV12-3 or TRBV12-4 and TRBJ2-6, with 7 nucleotides matching TRBD1. The V segment lost 1 base and the J segment 7 bases; nucleotides outside the gene matches: 1. CDR3 size: 14 residues. CDR3 residues: CASSLGQGANVLTF. Here the CDR3 DNA reads TGTGCCAGCAGTTTAGGACAGGGCGCCAACGTCCTGACTTTC.

J is TRBJ1-6 and V is TRBV12-3 or TRBV12-4; D is undetermined. The germline V and J ends were trimmed by 5 bases and 6 bases, with 11 bases remaining between them. The CDR3 is 14 residues long. CDR3 bases: TGTGCCAGCAGTACCAGTAGCCCTAATTCACCCCTCCACTTT. Amino acid sequence: CASSTSSPNSPLHF.

Judged by abundance, this clonotype is medium-sized. The V gene is TRBV20-1, the J gene TRBJ2-3, with 8 bases that match TRBD1. The ends lost 5 bases at V and 2 bases at J; junction bases unmatched: 12. Germline V lookup: CDR1 DFQATT, CDR2 SNEGSKA (reference sequence). CDR3 length: 16 amino acids. This CDR3 is CSADRVTGAHTDTQYF. The CDR3 coding sequence is TGCAGTGCTGACAGAGTGACAGGGGCCCACACAGATACGCAGTATTTT.

About this clonotype: The junction departs from germline at one end; a sequencing error may be responsible. This chain connects TRBV7-6 to TRBJ2-3; TRBD1 matches 8 bases. Germline V gene sequence: CDR1 SGHVS, CDR2 FNYEAQ. The CDR3 runs to 16 residues. CDR3 in amino acids: CASSLRGDRSSDTRYF. Here the CDR3 DNA reads TGTGCCAGCAGCCTCCGTGGGGACAGGTCTTCAGATACGCGGTATTTT.

This chain links TRBV10-3 with TRBJ2-1; 8 nucleotides line up with TRBD2. Germline CDR1 reads ENHRY; CDR2 reads SYGVKD. This CDR3 comprises 17 residues. J lost 0 bases, V lost 0 bases, and 4 bases had no gene match. The CDR3: CAISESTSGSSYNEQFF. DNA of the CDR3: TGTGCCATCAGTGAGTCAACTAGCGGCAGCTCCTACAATGAGCAGTTCTTC.

The chain is built from TRBV27 and TRBJ2-3; D may correspond to TRBD1 or TRBD2 (7 bases each). The CDR3 is 14 residues long. The V end lost 3 bases, the J end lost 5 bases, and 12 bases lay between the germline ends. Germline V gene data show CDR1 as MNHEY and CDR2 as SMNVEV (reference sequence). CDR3 sequence reads: CASSLGGGGDTQYF. For the CDR3, the DNA is TGTGCCAGCAGTTTGGGAGGGGGCGGAGATACGCAGTATTTT.

This clonotype qualifies as medium-sized. The chain joins TRBV10-2 to TRBJ2-5; possibly TRBD2 for D (7 bases). The CDR3 is 13 residues long. V was pared by 8 bases and J by 0 bases, with 10 bases between. CDR1 is WSHSY and CDR2 is SAAADI in the germline V gene. The CDR3 DNA is TGCGCCAGCGGGCGGGGGCACCAAGAGACCCAGTACTTC. Translated, it gives CASGRGHQETQYF.

The V gene is TRBV7-9, the J gene TRBJ2-5; 9 positions agree with TRBD2. Losses at the gene ends were 5 bases for V and 7 bases for J; bases not matched to a gene: 11. Germline CDR1 and CDR2: SEHNR and FQNEAQ (reference sequence). This CDR3 comprises 15 residues. This CDR3 reads CASSPSGLAVGTQYF. CDR3 DNA: TGTGCCAGCAGCCCGTCGGGACTAGCAGTGGGGACCCAGTACTTC.

The rearrangement links TRBV5-1 to TRBJ2-1; D perhaps matches TRBD1 (5 bases). The V gene's germline CDR1 is SGHRS and CDR2 YFSETQ. This CDR3 has 16 amino acids. Trimming took off 4 bases at V and 2 bases at J, with 16 bases between the two ends. The CDR3, as DNA: TGCGCCAGCAGCCCTTCGTCAGGGAACCCCTACAATGAGCAGTTCTTC. It codes for CASSPSSGNPYNEQFF. Full variable domain (rest looked up from reference TRBV5-1 and TRBJ2-1): KAGVTQTPRYLIKTRGQQVTLSCSPISGHRSVSWYQQTPGQGLQFLFEYFSETQRNKGNFPGRFSGRQFSNSRSEMNVSTLELGDSALYLCASSPSSGNPYNEQFFGPGTRLTVL.